These 6 T cell receptor beta chains were all obtained from the same sample, sequenced in a study of T cell repertoires in cytomegalovirus infection. No cognate antigen is known for these TCRs. MiXCR, run by TCRdb on the reads, gives a single entry per CDR3 protein. The sample records roughly 990,000 distinct CDR3 sequences, 31% being singletons. The sequences come from cultured CD8+ T cells from PBMCs, collected from culture after CMV antigen stimulation. The receptor set was obtained from a human donor in good health (CMV status not recorded). Some clones in this sample may be carry-over from other donors' samples.

The genes are TRBV11-3 and TRBJ2-1, with 15 nucleotides matching TRBD2. The ends lost 5 bases at V and 7 bases at J; junction bases unmatched: 6. Germline assignment: CDR1 SGHNT and CDR2 YENEEA. The CDR3 length is 16 residues. CDR3 residues: CASSPGLAGGWNEQFF. The DNA of the CDR3 is TGTGCCAGCAGCCCCGGACTAGCGGGGGGGTGGAATGAGCAGTTCTTC.

This clonotype was counted only a few times. The genes are TRBV29-1 and TRBJ2-5; a weak D match, TRBD2 (5 bases). V lost 5 bases to trimming and J lost 0 bases, with 7 bases between them. The CDR3 has 12 amino acids. The germline V gene encodes CDR1 SQVTM and CDR2 ANQGSEA. The CDR3 protein is CSVRGDQETQYF. For the CDR3, the DNA is TGCAGCGTTCGGGGAGACCAAGAGACCCAGTACTTC. The whole variable domain, remainder taken from reference TRBV29-1 and TRBJ2-5, is SAVISQKPSRDICQRGTSLTIQCQVDSQVTMMFWYRQQPGQSLTLIATANQGSEATYESGFVIDKFPISRPNLTFSTLTVSNMSPEDSSIYLCSVRGDQETQYFGPGTRLLVL.

The chain recombines TRBV28 with TRBJ1-1; the D gene is possibly TRBD1 (6 bases). CDR3 size: 12 residues. CDR1 is MDHEN and CDR2 is SYDVKM in the germline V gene. Trimming cost V 8 bases and J 3 bases, with 10 bases left between them. The CDR3 nucleotides read TGTGCCAGCGGGGGGGCGCACACTGAAGCTTTCTTT. Amino acids: CASGGAHTEAFF. Combining the CDR3 with reference TRBV28 and TRBJ1-1 gives the whole variable domain DVKVTQSSRYLVKRTGEKVFLECVQDMDHENMFWYRQDPGLGLRLIYFSYDVKMKEKGDIPEGYSVSREKKERFSLILESASTNQTSMYLCASGGAHTEAFFGQGTRLTVV.

V usage is TRBV19 and J usage is TRBJ2-1; D call uncertain. V was pared by 6 bases and J by 6 bases, with 12 bases between. The V gene's germline CDR1 is LNHDA and CDR2 SQIVND (reference sequence). The CDR3 runs to 13 residues. CDR3 nucleotides: TGTGCCAGTAGGGGCTACCCTATCAATGAGCAGTTCTTC. Protein sequence: CASRGYPINEQFF.

The chain couples TRBV7-8 to TRBJ2-1; 9 nucleotides align to TRBD2. The CDR3 totals 18 residues. The V gene end was trimmed by 5 bases and the J gene end by 3 bases; junction bases not matched to a gene: 14. CDR1 is SGHVS, CDR2 FQNEAQ, per germline. DNA for the CDR3: TGTGCCAGCAGCCCGAGGGTCGGCGGGGGGGCCATCTACAATGAGCAGTTCTTC. Translating gives CASSPRVGGGAIYNEQFF.

V is TRBV7-9 and J is TRBJ2-2; 7 positions match TRBD2. Germline lookup yields CDR1 SEHNR and CDR2 FQNEAQ (reference sequence). The CDR3 has 17 residues. The J segment lost 6 bases and the V segment lost 1 base, leaving 11 bases of the junction unmatched. CDR3: CASSLDPQRGWSGELFF. The DNA of the CDR3 is TGTGCCAGCAGCTTAGATCCCCAGCGGGGTTGGTCCGGGGAGCTGTTTTTT. Combining the CDR3 with reference TRBV7-9 and TRBJ2-2 gives the whole variable domain DTGVSQNPRHKITKRGQNVTFRCDPISEHNRLYWYRQTLGQGPEFLTYFQNEAQLEKSRLLSDRFSAERPKGSFSTLEIQRTEQGDSAMYLCASSLDPQRGWSGELFFGEGSRLTVL.